This T cell receptor beta chain was found in a study of identical twins. V was trimmed by 2 bases and J by 2 bases, leaving 12 bases between them. The CDR3 loop spans 15 amino acids. Germline V CDR1 and CDR2: ENHRY, SYGVKD. A universal primer site was incorporated via template switching, and the cDNA contained unique molecular identifiers. From the 5' RACE reads, TCRdb called clonotypes with MiXCR, one entry per CDR3 protein. The sample shows 400,000 to 550,000 distinct CDR3 sequences, approximately 24% of them seen only once. The same specimen was also included in a second study, on T cells expressing NK-cell markers.

This TCR came from a woman aged 18-29 years in good health. The sequenced material came from CD4+ T cells sorted from blood. The V gene is TRBV10-3, the J gene TRBJ1-2; D uncertain. The CDR3 is CAISETATGNYGYTF. CDR3 sequence (DNA): TGTGCCATCAGTGAGACTGCGACGGGGAACTATGGCTACACCTTC.